The present T cell receptor beta chain was sequenced within a study of T-cell reconstitution after alpha-beta-depleted transplantation in children. The CDR3 runs to 15 residues. The V end lost 7 bases, the J end lost 9 bases, and 24 bases lay between the germline ends. It was with unique molecular identifiers that the TCRbeta library was prepared. Each CDR3 protein is one row after TCRdb ran MiXCR on the PCR reads. The sample includes 500,000 or so distinct CDR3 sequences, 32% of them seen just once. V usage is TRBV12-3 or TRBV12-4 and J usage is TRBJ1-1; the D gene is possibly TRBD1 (5 bases). The input for sequencing was PBMCs from the stem cell graft donor, taken from the stem cell graft. This receptor was identified in a human donor who donated a stem cell graft to a child with aplastic anemia. CDR3 sequence reads: CASTPDTQSPLKAFF. In DNA form, the CDR3 reads TGTGCCAGCACCCCGGACACGCAGTCACCCCTGAAAGCTTTCTTT.